These 14 T cell receptor beta chains share one sample of origin, sequenced in a study of T cells in Graves' hyperthyroidism and ophthalmopathy (dated by TCRdb to between 2018 and 2021). The library was obtained by multiplex PCR. Sequencing was performed on an Illumina HiSeq 2000. Amplification of TCR beta CDR3 regions was carried out from RNA transcripts. The TCR CDR3 was subjected to a first round of RT-PCR using the HTBI primer set and the Qiagen OneStep RT-PCR kit. TCRdb ran its own pipeline on the public reads, namely fastp trimming at Q25 and MiXCR clone calling, and kept in-frame beta chains. Every distinct CDR3 protein forms one entry, paired with its most common genes and DNA. The sample table shows fewer than 350,000 distinct CDR3 sequences, and about 19% are seen once. Of the sample, approximately 37% falls within the top ten clones. The sequenced sample was blood. The receptors were sampled from a man in his forties or fifties with Graves' ophthalmopathy.

The rearrangement joins TRBV29-1 to TRBJ2-3, with D possibly being TRBD2 (6 bases). The germline V gene encodes CDR1 SQVTM and CDR2 ANQGSEA. The CDR3 runs to 12 residues. V was cut by 8 bases and J by 1 base, with 10 bases left in between. CDR3 region: CSLGTGTDTQYF. Written as DNA, the CDR3 is TGCAGCTTGGGGACTGGCACAGATACGCAGTATTTT.

This clonotype was observed many times. The V and J genes are TRBV7-9 and TRBJ1-1; 11 bases fit TRBD1. The V gene end was trimmed by 5 bases and the J gene end by 0 bases; junction bases not matched to a gene: 2. This CDR3 is built from 15 residues. The V gene's germline CDR1 is SEHNR and CDR2 FQNEAQ (reference sequence). Here the CDR3 reads CASSGQGAMNTEAFF. The CDR3 DNA is TGTGCCAGCAGCGGACAGGGGGCGATGAACACTGAAGCTTTCTTT.

This clonotype has a count of ten or more. The chain joins TRBV11-1 to TRBJ2-5, with 9 bases aligning to TRBD1. Losses at the gene ends were 5 bases for V and 5 bases for J; bases not matched to a gene: 3. The CDR3 contains 13 residues. Looked up from germline, CDR1 is SGHAT and CDR2 is FQDESV (reference sequence). The CDR3 spells CASSRDRDETQYF. Here the CDR3 DNA reads TGTGCCAGCAGCCGGGACAGGGACGAGACCCAGTACTTC.

This clonotype showed up just a few times. J is TRBJ1-4 and V is TRBV28; no clear D gene. The germline V gene encodes CDR1 MDHEN and CDR2 SYDVKM. Trimming removed 7 bases at V and 0 bases at J, with 12 bases between. The CDR3 has 15 residues. The CDR3 DNA follows: TGTGCCAGCACATTGACACCCGCAACTAATGAAAAACTGTTTTTT. It specifies CASTLTPATNEKLFF.

V and J are TRBV13 and TRBJ2-7; a possible D gene is TRBD2 (7 bases). V was cut by 5 bases and J by 2 bases, with 16 bases left in between. This CDR3 spans 15 amino acids. The germline V gene encodes CDR1 PRHDT and CDR2 FYEKMQ (reference sequence). CDR3 in DNA: TGTGCCAGCAGCCCCCGGGGGCTAGCGGCCTACGAGCAGTACTTC. Amino acid sequence: CASSPRGLAAYEQYF.

This clonotype was found many times. The chain employs TRBV9 and TRBJ1-1; perhaps TRBD1 as D (5 bases). The CDR3 runs to 14 residues. Germline loops: CDR1 SGDLS, CDR2 YYNGEE. The ends were cut back, 5 bases at V and 4 bases at J, with 15 bases in the middle. This CDR3 is CASRPSGGFTEAFF. DNA of the CDR3: TGTGCCAGCAGACCGAGTGGGGGGTTCACTGAAGCTTTCTTT.

V usage is TRBV4-1 and J usage is TRBJ2-3, with a possible D match to TRBD1 (6 bases). The CDR3 runs to 18 residues. CDR1 and CDR2 from the germline V gene are MGHRA and YSYEKL. Between the trimmed V and J ends, which lost 4 bases and 0 bases, there was a span of 20 bases. CDR3 in amino acids: CASSPRPFSRGSTDTQYF. Here the CDR3 DNA reads TGCGCCAGCAGCCCAAGGCCCTTTAGCAGGGGTAGCACAGATACGCAGTATTTT.

Ten or more counts support this clonotype. The chain employs TRBV20-1 and TRBJ2-4; TRBD1 matches at 8 bases. The length of the CDR3 is 17 residues. Looked up from germline, CDR1 is DFQATT and CDR2 is SNEGSKA (reference sequence). Trimming at V came to 4 bases and at J to 0 bases, leaving 11 bases not matched to a gene. As DNA, the CDR3 is TGCAGTGCTAATCAGGGGGCGACCCTCTTAGCCAAAAACATTCAGTACTTC. This gives the protein CSANQGATLLAKNIQYF.

This clonotype was counted ten times or more. This chain links TRBV10-3 with TRBJ2-1; 14 bases line up with TRBD2. The V segment lost 0 bases and the J segment 7 bases; nucleotides outside the gene matches: 11. From germline, CDR1 is ENHRY and CDR2 SYGVKD. The CDR3 loop spans 19 amino acids. CDR3 residues: CAISESTSGRAAGENEQFF. CDR3 sequence (DNA): TGTGCCATCAGTGAGTCGACTAGCGGGAGGGCCGCAGGGGAGAATGAGCAGTTCTTC.

This clonotype was found many times. This sequence joins TRBV12-5 and TRBJ1-1, with 9 bases lining up with TRBD1. The CDR3 has 15 residues. CDR1 is LGHNT, CDR2 FRNRAP, per germline. Trimming at V came to 6 bases and at J to 1 base, leaving 6 bases not matched to a gene. CDR3 sequence (DNA): TGTGCTAGTGGCCCCTACAGGGGGCGGAACACTGAAGCTTTCTTT. Translated, it gives CASGPYRGRNTEAFF.

J is TRBJ2-7 and V is TRBV6-5, with D perhaps assigned TRBD1 or TRBD2 (5 bases each). The CDR3 covers 13 residues. V lost 2 bases to trimming and J lost 7 bases, with 12 bases between them. In germline, CDR1 is MNHEY, CDR2 SVGAGI. The CDR3 nucleotides read TGTGCCAGCAGTTACGGGACGGCCTCAGAGCAGTACTTC. It yields the protein CASSYGTASEQYF.

Points on this clonotype: Just one base apart from a much larger clone, this may be a read error. This chain uses TRBV2 with TRBJ1-4, with 9 positions matching TRBD1. The CDR3 is 14 amino acids. Germline CDR1 and CDR2: SNHLY and FYNNEI. CDR3 sequence: CASAGGTGTEELFF. Written as DNA, the CDR3 is TGTGCCTCAGCCGGGGGGACAGGGACTGAAGAACTGTTTTTT. Together with reference TRBV2 and TRBJ1-4, the CDR3 gives the full variable domain: EPEVTQTPSHQVTQMGQEVILRCVPISNHLYFYWYRQILGQKVEFLVSFYNNEISEKSEIFDDQFSVERPDGSNFTLKIRSTKLEDSAMYFCASAGGTGTEELFFGSGTQLSVL.

The chain joins TRBV28 to TRBJ1-5; D is uncertain. The germline V gene has CDR1 MDHEN and CDR2 SYDVKM. This CDR3 has 14 amino acids. V lost 1 base and J 10 bases, leaving 14 bases between the germline ends. CDR3 coding DNA: TGTGCCAGCAGTTTATCCGGAGGGTCGGGCCCCCAGCATTTT. Translated: CASSLSGGSGPQHF.

This clonotype occurred a few times. J is TRBJ1-3 and V is TRBV4-1; D not resolved. V lost 0 bases, J lost 0 bases, and 12 bases lay in between. Germline values: CDR1 MGHRA, CDR2 YSYEKL. The CDR3 has 17 amino acids. CDR3 nucleotide sequence: TGCGCCAGCAGCCAAGATGCCAGCCGAATCTCTGGAAACACCATATATTTT. It is translated as CASSQDASRISGNTIYF.